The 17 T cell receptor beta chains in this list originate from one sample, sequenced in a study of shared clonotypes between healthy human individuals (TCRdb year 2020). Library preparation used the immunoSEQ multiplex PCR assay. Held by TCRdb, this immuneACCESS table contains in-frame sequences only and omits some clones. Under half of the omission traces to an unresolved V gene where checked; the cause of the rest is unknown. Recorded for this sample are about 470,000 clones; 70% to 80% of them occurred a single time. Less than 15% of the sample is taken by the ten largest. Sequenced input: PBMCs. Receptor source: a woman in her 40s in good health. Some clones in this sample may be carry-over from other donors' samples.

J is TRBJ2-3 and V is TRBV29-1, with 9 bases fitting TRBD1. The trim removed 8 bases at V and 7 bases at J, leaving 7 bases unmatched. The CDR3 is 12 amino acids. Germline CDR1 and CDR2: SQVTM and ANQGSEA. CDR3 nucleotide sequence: TGCAGCACGGGGACAGGGCCATATACGCAGTATTTT. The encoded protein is CSTGTGPYTQYF.

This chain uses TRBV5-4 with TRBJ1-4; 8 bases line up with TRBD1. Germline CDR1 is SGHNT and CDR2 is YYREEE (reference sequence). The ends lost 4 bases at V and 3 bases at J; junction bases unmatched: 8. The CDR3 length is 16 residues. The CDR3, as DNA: TGTGCCAGCAGCGGGGACAGGACCCCAGCTAATGAAAAACTGTTTTTT. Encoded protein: CASSGDRTPANEKLFF.

CDR3 residues: CASSRTRLAGGLDTGELFF. In DNA, the CDR3 is TGTGCCAGCAGCAGGACACGACTAGCGGGAGGGCTAGACACCGGGGAGCTGTTTTTT. The chain recombines TRBV7-3 with TRBJ2-2, with TRBD2 matching 14 bases. This CDR3 has 19 amino acids. CDR1 SGHTA and CDR2 FQGTGA come from the germline V gene. Trimming at V came to 5 bases and at J to 3 bases, leaving 11 bases not matched to a gene.

The CDR3 region has the DNA TGTGCCAGCAGCGTAGGGACTAGCGGGTGGAGCTCCTACAATGAGCAGTTCTTC. It specifies CASSVGTSGWSSYNEQFF. The gene calls are TRBV9 and TRBJ2-1; the match to TRBD2 covers 11 bases. The V segment lost 0 bases and the J segment 0 bases; nucleotides outside the gene matches: 5. This CDR3 is built from 18 residues. CDR1 is SGDLS, CDR2 YYNGEE, per germline.

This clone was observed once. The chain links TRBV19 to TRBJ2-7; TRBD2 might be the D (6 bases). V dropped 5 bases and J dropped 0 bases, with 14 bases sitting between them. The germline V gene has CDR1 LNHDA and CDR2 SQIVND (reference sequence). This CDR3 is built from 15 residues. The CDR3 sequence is CASSYGLASSYEQYF. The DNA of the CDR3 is TGTGCCAGTAGTTACGGGCTAGCGAGCTCCTACGAGCAGTACTTC.

CDR3 sequence reads: CSVGPGGRNTEAFF. As DNA, the CDR3 is TGCAGCGTTGGCCCAGGGGGACGGAACACTGAAGCTTTCTTT. The chain carries TRBV29-1 and TRBJ1-1; TRBD1 agrees at 7 bases. The V gene's germline CDR1 is SQVTM and CDR2 ANQGSEA. V lost 4 bases to trimming and J lost 1 base; unmatched junction nucleotides: 6. CDR3 length: 14 residues.

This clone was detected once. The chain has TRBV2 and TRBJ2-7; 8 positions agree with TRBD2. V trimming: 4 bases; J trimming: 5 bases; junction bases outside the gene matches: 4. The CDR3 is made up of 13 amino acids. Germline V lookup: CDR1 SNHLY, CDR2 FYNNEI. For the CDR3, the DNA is TGTGCCAGCAGTGCTAGCGGGTACGACGAGCAGTACTTC. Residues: CASSASGYDEQYF. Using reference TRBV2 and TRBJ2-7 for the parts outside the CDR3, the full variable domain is EPEVTQTPSHQVTQMGQEVILRCVPISNHLYFYWYRQILGQKVEFLVSFYNNEISEKSEIFDDQFSVERPDGSNFTLKIRSTKLEDSAMYFCASSASGYDEQYFGPGTRLTVT.

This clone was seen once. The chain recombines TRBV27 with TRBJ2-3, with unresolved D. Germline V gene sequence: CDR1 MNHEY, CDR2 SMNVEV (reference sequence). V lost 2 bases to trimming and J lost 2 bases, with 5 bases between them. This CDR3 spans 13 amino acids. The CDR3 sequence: CASSLGDTDTQYF. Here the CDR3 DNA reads TGTGCCAGCAGTTTAGGGGACACAGATACGCAGTATTTT.

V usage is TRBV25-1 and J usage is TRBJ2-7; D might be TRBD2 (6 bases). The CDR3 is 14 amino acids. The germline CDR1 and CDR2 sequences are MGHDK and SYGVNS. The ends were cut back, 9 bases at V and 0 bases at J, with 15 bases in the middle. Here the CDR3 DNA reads TGTGCCAGTGAGGGACTTTCTAACTCCTACGAGCAGTACTTC. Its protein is CASEGLSNSYEQYF.

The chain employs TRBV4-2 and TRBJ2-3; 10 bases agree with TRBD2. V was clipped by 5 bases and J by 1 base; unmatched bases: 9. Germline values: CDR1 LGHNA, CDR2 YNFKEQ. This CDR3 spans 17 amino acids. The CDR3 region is CASSKELAGAGTDTQYF. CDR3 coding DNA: TGTGCCAGCAGCAAGGAGCTAGCGGGGGCCGGCACAGATACGCAGTATTTT.

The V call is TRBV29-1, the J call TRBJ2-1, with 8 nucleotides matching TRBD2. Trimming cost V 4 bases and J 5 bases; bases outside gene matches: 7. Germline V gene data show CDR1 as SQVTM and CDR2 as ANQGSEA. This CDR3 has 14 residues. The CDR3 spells CSVVLRLANNEQFF. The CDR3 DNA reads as TGCAGCGTTGTCCTGAGACTAGCGAACAATGAGCAGTTCTTC.

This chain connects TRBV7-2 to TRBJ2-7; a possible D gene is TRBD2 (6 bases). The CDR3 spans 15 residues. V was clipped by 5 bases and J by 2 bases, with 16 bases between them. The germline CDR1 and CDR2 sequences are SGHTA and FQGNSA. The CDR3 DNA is TGTGCCAGCAGCCCCGCGCCTAGCGCACCCTACGAGCAGTACTTC. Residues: CASSPAPSAPYEQYF. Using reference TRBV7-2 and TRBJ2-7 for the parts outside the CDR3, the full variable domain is GAGVSQSPSNKVTEKGKDVELRCDPISGHTALYWYRQSLGQGLEFLIYFQGNSAPDKSGLPSDRFSAERTGGSVSTLTIQRTQQEDSAVYLCASSPAPSAPYEQYFGPGTRLTVT.

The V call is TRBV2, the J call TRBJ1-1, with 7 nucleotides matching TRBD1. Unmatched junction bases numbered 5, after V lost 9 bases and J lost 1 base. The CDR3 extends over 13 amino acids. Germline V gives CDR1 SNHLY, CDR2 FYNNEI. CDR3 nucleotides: TGTGCCAGTGACAGGGCCCGGAACACTGAAGCTTTCTTT. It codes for CASDRARNTEAFF.

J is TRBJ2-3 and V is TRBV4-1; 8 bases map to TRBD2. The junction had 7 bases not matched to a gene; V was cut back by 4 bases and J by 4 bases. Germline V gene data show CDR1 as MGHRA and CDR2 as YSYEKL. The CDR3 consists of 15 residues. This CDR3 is CASSRLAGTSDTQYF. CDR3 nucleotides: TGCGCCAGCAGCCGATTAGCGGGAACCTCAGATACGCAGTATTTT.

CDR3 residues: CASSMIRVRYNEQFF. DNA of the CDR3: TGTGCCAGTAGTATGATCCGGGTCCGGTACAATGAGCAGTTCTTC. The chain joins TRBV19 to TRBJ2-1; no clear D gene. This CDR3 region has 15 residues. With 3 bases removed from V and 4 bases from J, the gap between germline ends came to 13 bases. CDR1 and CDR2 from the germline V gene are LNHDA and SQIVND (reference sequence).

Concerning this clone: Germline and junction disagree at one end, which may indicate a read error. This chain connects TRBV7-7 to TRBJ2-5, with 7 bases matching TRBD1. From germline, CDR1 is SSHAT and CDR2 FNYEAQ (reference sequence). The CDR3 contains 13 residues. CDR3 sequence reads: CASSRDSRETQYF. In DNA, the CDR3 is TGTGCTAGCAGCCGGGACAGCAGGGAGACCCAGTACTTC.

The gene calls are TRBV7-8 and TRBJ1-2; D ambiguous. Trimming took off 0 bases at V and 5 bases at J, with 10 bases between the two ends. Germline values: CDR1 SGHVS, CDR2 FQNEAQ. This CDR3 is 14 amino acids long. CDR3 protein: CASSLARGNYGYTF. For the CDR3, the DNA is TGTGCCAGCAGCTTAGCGCGAGGGAATTATGGCTACACCTTC.